These 22 T cell receptor beta chains share one sample of origin, sequenced in a study of shared clonotypes between healthy human individuals. Profiling relied on immunoSEQ multiplex PCR, and the TCRdb table lists in-frame clones only, not all of them. The repertoire holds over 2 million clones, with about 95% as singletons. CD45RO-negative, CCR7-selected cells formed the naive CD8 fraction, which excluded terminally differentiated effector memory CD45RA+ cells. Sequencing was done on a sample of naive CD8+ T cells sorted from blood. These receptors were obtained from a man aged 18 to 30 in good health.

The chain combines TRBV2 with TRBJ2-7, with D possibly matching TRBD1 (6 bases). The V gene lost 4 bases and the J gene lost 3 bases, with 13 bases spanning the gap. The CDR3 is 14 residues long. Germline V gene data show CDR1 as SNHLY and CDR2 as FYNNEI. As DNA, the CDR3 is TGTGCCAGCAGTGTTTTAGGGGACATCTACGAGCAGTACTTC. It codes for CASSVLGDIYEQYF.

This sequence joins TRBV7-9 and TRBJ2-1; tentatively, D is TRBD1 or TRBD2 (6 bases each). In germline, CDR1 is SEHNR, CDR2 FQNEAQ (reference sequence). V dropped 0 bases and J dropped 8 bases, with 14 bases sitting between them. The CDR3 spans 15 residues. CDR3 nucleotides: TGTGCCAGCAGCTTAGCTCGGGGGCAGGGGCATGAGCAGTTCTTC. Its translation: CASSLARGQGHEQFF.

The chain joins TRBV27 to TRBJ2-3; possible D gene TRBD2, 5 bases. The germline V and J ends were trimmed by 3 bases and 6 bases, with 10 bases remaining between them. Germline CDR1 and CDR2: MNHEY and SMNVEV (reference sequence). The CDR3 is made up of 13 amino acids. The CDR3 is CASSFPSLDTQYF. The CDR3 coding sequence is TGTGCCAGCAGTTTCCCTAGCTTGGATACGCAGTATTTT.

The chain is built from TRBV30 and TRBJ1-4, with 7 bases matching TRBD1. This CDR3 is 15 amino acids long. Germline CDR1 reads GTSNPN; CDR2 reads SVGIG (reference sequence). J was trimmed by 4 bases and V by 2 bases; bases with no gene match: 7. DNA of the CDR3: TGTGCCTGGAGTAAGCCGGGACAGTTTAATGAAAAACTGTTTTTT. Amino acids: CAWSKPGQFNEKLFF.

A note on this clone: Distinct nucleotide sequences in the sample also encode this CDR3. In DNA, the CDR3 is TGTGCCAGCAGTTCGGCGGGTTCCTACGAGCAGTACTTC. The encoded protein is CASSSAGSYEQYF. This sequence joins TRBV27 and TRBJ2-7; D may be TRBD2 (5 bases). Per germline, CDR1 MNHEY and CDR2 SMNVEV (reference sequence). V dropped 4 bases and J dropped 1 base, with 8 bases sitting between them. This CDR3 is 13 amino acids long.

V gene TRBV6-1 combines with J gene TRBJ2-5; no definite D call. V was shortened by 7 bases and J by 2 bases, with 11 bases between the two germline ends. The CDR3 loop spans 13 amino acids. Germline V gives CDR1 MNHNS, CDR2 SASEGT. The CDR3 loop reads CASKVMGQETQYF. CDR3 nucleotides: TGTGCCAGCAAAGTCATGGGGCAAGAGACCCAGTACTTC.

The table lists this clone with a few counts. Here the CDR3 reads CASSFSTDTQYF. The CDR3 nucleotides are TGTGCCAGCAGTTTCAGCACAGATACGCAGTATTTT. V is TRBV28 and J is TRBJ2-3; D uncertain. V was trimmed by 3 bases and J by 0 bases, leaving 1 base between them. This CDR3 has 12 residues. From germline, CDR1 is MDHEN and CDR2 SYDVKM. Filled out from reference TRBV28 and TRBJ2-3, the complete variable domain reads DVKVTQSSRYLVKRTGEKVFLECVQDMDHENMFWYRQDPGLGLRLIYFSYDVKMKEKGDIPEGYSVSREKKERFSLILESASTNQTSMYLCASSFSTDTQYFGPGTRLTVL.

The chain joins TRBV5-1 to TRBJ2-7; 7 bases map to TRBD1. Unmatched junction bases numbered 7, after V lost 0 bases and J lost 4 bases. Germline V gene sequence: CDR1 SGHRS, CDR2 YFSETQ. The CDR3 contains 15 residues. CDR3 loop: CASSLAFGTAYEQYF. DNA for the CDR3: TGCGCCAGCAGCTTGGCCTTCGGGACAGCTTACGAGCAGTACTTC.

V gene TRBV4-3 combines with J gene TRBJ1-5, with no clear D. Germline V gene lookup returns CDR1 LGHNA and CDR2 YSLEER. This CDR3 contains 16 residues. Trimming removed 0 bases at V and 0 bases at J, with 9 bases between. Here the CDR3 reads CASSQDPQNSNQPQHF. CDR3 DNA: TGCGCCAGCAGCCAAGATCCCCAGAATAGCAATCAGCCCCAGCATTTT.

The chain joins TRBV27 to TRBJ1-1; no reliable D call. The CDR3 loop spans 13 amino acids. The germline V gene has CDR1 MNHEY and CDR2 SMNVEV (reference sequence). V was pared by 2 bases and J by 9 bases, with 13 bases between. This chain's CDR3 is CASSLSGSNKAFF. The CDR3 DNA reads TGTGCCAGCAGTTTAAGTGGGTCAAACAAAGCTTTCTTT.

This chain links TRBV4-1 with TRBJ1-1; 8 bases line up with TRBD1. The germline V gene has CDR1 MGHRA and CDR2 YSYEKL. CDR3 size: 11 residues. The V and J ends lost 11 bases and 5 bases, in that order; junction bases with no gene match: 4. CDR3 region: CASQGGTEAFF. The CDR3 nucleotides are TGCGCCTCACAGGGGGGGACTGAAGCTTTCTTT.

The chain uses TRBV10-2 and TRBJ2-1; D remains ambiguous. This CDR3 region has 14 residues. Trimming removed 3 bases from V and 7 bases from J, with 13 bases in between. The germline gives CDR1 WSHSY, CDR2 SAAADI. Here the CDR3 DNA reads TGCGCCAGCAGTGATGGACCAGAGTATAATGAGCAGTTCTTC. It translates to CASSDGPEYNEQFF.

About this clone itself: The identical CDR3 is also encoded by other nucleotide sequences in the sample. The chain uses TRBV28 and TRBJ1-6; no clear D gene. Germline V lookup: CDR1 MDHEN, CDR2 SYDVKM. The CDR3 has 11 residues. V was trimmed by 6 bases and J by 10 bases, leaving 7 bases between them. Here the CDR3 reads CASSYGSPLHF. CDR3 bases: TGTGCCAGCAGCTACGGGTCACCCCTCCACTTT.

This sequence joins TRBV5-1 and TRBJ2-2; TRBD2 aligns across 8 bases. The CDR3 extends over 15 amino acids. CDR1 and CDR2 (germline): SGHRS, YFSETQ. Trimming removed 2 bases from V and 5 bases from J; junction bases left unmatched: 5. CDR3 nucleotide sequence: TGCGCCAGCAGCTTTTCGGGAGGGTCGACCGGGGAGCTGTTTTTT. This sequence encodes CASSFSGGSTGELFF.

The chain has TRBV18 and TRBJ2-5; 8 bases fit TRBD1. This CDR3 contains 15 residues. The V gene's germline CDR1 is KGHSH and CDR2 LQKENI. Losses at the gene ends were 2 bases for V and 0 bases for J; bases not matched to a gene: 2. Here the CDR3 DNA reads TGTGCCAGCTCACCAAACAGGGGGTACCAAGAGACCCAGTACTTC. It codes for CASSPNRGYQETQYF.

As to this clone: The identical CDR3 is also encoded by other nucleotide sequences in the sample. This chain joins TRBV11-2 and TRBJ2-7; D might be TRBD2 (6 bases). The CDR3 is 14 amino acids. Germline CDR1 SGHAT, CDR2 FQNNGV. Deletions cut 4 bases from V and 2 bases from J, with 12 bases between. For the CDR3, the DNA is TGTGCCAGCAGCTCCGGGACTGGGACCTACGAGCAGTACTTC. This encodes CASSSGTGTYEQYF.

The gene calls are TRBV5-1 and TRBJ2-1; D is uncertain. The V end lost 4 bases, the J end lost 4 bases, and 15 bases lay between the germline ends. The CDR3 runs 15 residues. From germline, CDR1 is SGHRS and CDR2 YFSETQ. The CDR3: CASSRDQDGYNEQFF. DNA of the CDR3: TGCGCCAGCAGCCGCGATCAGGACGGTTACAATGAGCAGTTCTTC.

V and J are TRBV4-3 and TRBJ1-2; D call uncertain. The germline gives CDR1 LGHNA, CDR2 YSLEER. Trimming stripped 1 base from V and 4 bases from J, with 10 bases between. CDR3 length: 14 amino acids. The DNA of the CDR3 is TGCGCCAGCAGCCAAGTACCACGGGGCTATGGCTACACCTTC. It codes for CASSQVPRGYGYTF.

V gene TRBV11-2 combines with J gene TRBJ2-7; D perhaps matches TRBD2 (7 bases). V shed 3 bases and J shed 3 bases, with 12 bases lying between them. The germline gives CDR1 SGHAT, CDR2 FQNNGV. The CDR3 sequence is 14 residues long. This chain's CDR3 is CASSFPGEGYEQYF. As DNA, the CDR3 is TGTGCCAGCAGCTTTCCAGGGGAGGGCTACGAGCAGTACTTC.

V is TRBV5-1 and J is TRBJ2-5, with D unclear. Germline V lookup: CDR1 SGHRS, CDR2 YFSETQ. This CDR3 has 16 amino acids. V was shortened by 7 bases and J by 2 bases, with 21 bases between the two germline ends. CDR3 DNA sequence: TGCGCCAGCCGGCCGGCTTGGAGTTATCTACAAGAGACCCAGTACTTC. Encoded protein: CASRPAWSYLQETQYF.

This clone came up once. This chain connects TRBV27 to TRBJ1-6; D is unclear. The CDR3 length is 14 residues. Germline V gene sequence: CDR1 MNHEY, CDR2 SMNVEV (reference sequence). Between the trimmed V and J ends, which lost 7 bases and 8 bases, there was a span of 15 bases. This CDR3 reads CASNPMGSHSPLHF. The CDR3 DNA reads TGTGCCAGCAACCCAATGGGGAGTCATTCACCCCTCCACTTT.

This sequence joins TRBV7-3 and TRBJ2-7, with D possibly TRBD1 on 6 matching bases. V lost 4 bases to trimming and J lost 6 bases, with 13 bases between them. CDR1 SGHTA and CDR2 FQGTGA come from the germline V gene. This CDR3 comprises 13 residues. The CDR3, as DNA: TGTGCCAGCAGCTGGACGACAGGCGCCGAGCAGTACTTC. Residues: CASSWTTGAEQYF.